This TCR beta chain stems from a study of tumor and adjacent non-tumor tissue in lung cancer. The overall study: Patients comprised about a dozen adenocarcinoma, a couple of squamous cell carcinoma and 1 small cell lung cancer. The patients, around 10 men and roughly 5 women, were roughly 30 to 80 with stage I to III disease. Study outcomes and limitations: Shorter survival was associated with higher TCR diversity in tumors.

The CDR3 has 14 residues. Germline V gene sequence: CDR1 ENHRY, CDR2 SYGVKD. V dropped 5 bases and J dropped 1 base, with 11 bases sitting between them. A modified ARM-PCR protocol with three rounds of nested PCR amplified TCRbeta. MiXCR, run by TCRdb on the multiplex PCR reads, gives a single entry per CDR3 protein. The sample holds around 50,000 distinct CDR3 sequences; about 68% are singletons and the top ten take 30%. In its sample, this clonotype was seen once. Its target is not known. The conserved phenylalanine or tryptophan is not found at the CDR3 terminus, so this likely reflects a read error. RNA was extracted from bulk tissue without any cell sorting. This non-tumor lung sample came from over 3 cm beyond the tumor edge.

V usage is TRBV10-3 and J usage is TRBJ1-1; D unclear. The TCR comes from a woman in her seventies with non-small cell lung cancer. Sequencing used distant non-tumor lung tissue. This CDR3 reads CAISRTQTNTEAFV. As DNA, the CDR3 is TGTGCCATCAGTCGGACTCAGACGAACACTGAAGCTTTCGTT.